This T cell receptor (beta chain) was captured in a study of CD8 T cells in Susac syndrome. The germline V gene encodes CDR1 MNHEY and CDR2 SMNVEV (reference sequence). V was clipped by 3 bases and J by 8 bases, with 13 bases between them. CDR3 length: 13 residues. RNA, at about 0.45 to 1 ug, was reverse transcribed with random hexamers. In TCRdb, the immunoSEQ multiplex PCR reads were re-called with MiXCR into one record per CDR3 protein. The sample has 250,000 to 300,000 distinct CDR3 sequences, about 82% seen once. CD8+ and CD4+ blood T cells underwent TCR beta sequencing. The patients serving as multiple sclerosis controls were treatment-naive. They had stable or active relapsing-remitting disease and fulfilled revised McDonald criteria.

Sequenced input: CD8+ T cells from PBMCs. The V gene is TRBV27, the J gene TRBJ1-2; D not resolved. This receptor was identified in a human donor with multiple sclerosis. CDR3 protein: CASSFSSLVGYTF. DNA of the CDR3: TGTGCCAGCAGTTTTTCCAGCCTTGTCGGCTACACCTTC.